These 27 T cell receptor beta chains share one sample of origin, sequenced in a study of technical replicates of blood from a handful of donors. Some clones are missing from TCRdb's copy, which holds only in-frame ones; the method was immunoSEQ multiplex PCR. The data contain 65,000 to 80,000 clones, about 93% of them seen just once; the ten biggest clones take up 0.3% to 0.45%. Specimen: T cells isolated from PBMCs. These receptor sequences come from a human donor in good health.

The V call is TRBV7-9, the J call TRBJ2-2, with TRBD2 identical over 7 bases. The V and J ends lost 3 bases and 3 bases, in that order; junction bases with no gene match: 4. The CDR3 runs 15 residues. Per germline, CDR1 SEHNR and CDR2 FQNEAQ (reference sequence). The DNA for the CDR3 is TGTGCCAGCAGCTTCGGGGGAGGGGACACCGGGGAGCTGTTTTTT. As protein: CASSFGGGDTGELFF.

V is TRBV7-9 and J is TRBJ1-3, with a tentative D call TRBD1 (6 bases). The germline CDR1 and CDR2 sequences are SEHNR and FQNEAQ (reference sequence). V was shortened by 5 bases and J by 3 bases, with 11 bases between the two germline ends. This CDR3 is 14 amino acids long. CDR3 protein: CASSDTGFGNTIYF. CDR3 DNA sequence: TGTGCCAGCAGCGACACAGGGTTTGGAAACACCATATATTTT.

The rearrangement links TRBV6-5 to TRBJ2-1; 10 nucleotides line up with TRBD2. The CDR3 extends over 13 amino acids. Germline loops: CDR1 MNHEY, CDR2 SVGAGI. The V gene end was trimmed by 8 bases and the J gene end by 8 bases; junction bases not matched to a gene: 6. CDR3 sequence reads: CASRAGGPYEQFF. The CDR3 DNA reads as TGTGCCAGCCGAGCGGGAGGGCCTTATGAGCAGTTCTTC.

This clone was recorded only once. The CDR3 sequence: CASSSDTALQFF. Written as DNA, the CDR3 is TGCGCCAGCAGCTCGGACACGGCCCTTCAGTTCTTC. This chain joins TRBV5-1 and TRBJ2-1, with a possible D match to TRBD1 (5 bases). The CDR3 consists of 12 residues. Germline V gene lookup returns CDR1 SGHRS and CDR2 YFSETQ. Trimming took off 3 bases at V and 13 bases at J, with 14 bases between the two ends.

The chain carries TRBV4-1 and TRBJ2-7; 8 nucleotides align to TRBD2. The germline V gene has CDR1 MGHRA and CDR2 YSYEKL. The J segment lost 2 bases and the V segment lost 4 bases, leaving 7 bases of the junction unmatched. The CDR3 sequence is 15 residues long. For the CDR3, the DNA is TGCGCCAGCAGCCCGGGACTAGTTGGAGCCTACGAGCAGTACTTC. Translation: CASSPGLVGAYEQYF.

The chain links TRBV7-9 to TRBJ1-3; possible D gene TRBD1, 5 bases. The germline V and J ends were trimmed by 6 bases and 5 bases, with 8 bases remaining between them. The CDR3 covers 12 residues. Per germline, CDR1 SEHNR and CDR2 FQNEAQ (reference sequence). The CDR3 sequence is CASRGRRNTIYF. CDR3 nucleotide sequence: TGTGCCAGCAGGGGGCGAAGAAACACCATATATTTT.

The rearrangement uses TRBV5-6 and TRBJ2-7, with TRBD1 matching over 10 bases. The CDR3 covers 14 residues. The germline V gene has CDR1 SGHDT and CDR2 YYEEEE. V lost 0 bases to trimming and J lost 4 bases; unmatched junction nucleotides: 1. The CDR3, as DNA: TGTGCCAGCAGCTTGGGACAGGGGGCTTACGAGCAGTACTTC. Residues: CASSLGQGAYEQYF.

V is TRBV7-8 and J is TRBJ2-1; TRBD1 is a possible D gene (5 bases). The CDR3 sequence is 13 residues long. Deletions cut 1 base from V and 8 bases from J, with 9 bases between. Germline CDR1 is SGHVS and CDR2 is FQNEAQ. As DNA, the CDR3 is TGTGCCAGCAGCTTAGAAACCAGGGATGAGCAGTTCTTC. It encodes CASSLETRDEQFF. The full variable domain, in which reference TRBV7-8 and TRBJ2-1 provide the parts outside the CDR3, is GAGVSQSPRYKVAKRGQDVALRCDPISGHVSLFWYQQALGQGPEFLTYFQNEAQLDKSGLPSDRFFAERPEGSVSTLKIQRTQQEDSAVYLCASSLETRDEQFFGPGTRLTVL.

The CDR3 coding sequence is TGCGCCAGCAGCATAACAGGGCAAGGTGAAGATACGCAGTATTTT. Translation: CASSITGQGEDTQYF. The chain links TRBV5-1 to TRBJ2-3, with TRBD1 as a possible D gene (6 bases). The V and J ends lost 4 bases and 5 bases respectively, with 17 bases between them. Germline CDR1 is SGHRS and CDR2 is YFSETQ. The CDR3 spans 15 residues.

This clone was seen a single time. The chain is built from TRBV7-8 and TRBJ2-7; 8 bases match TRBD2. Germline loops: CDR1 SGHVS, CDR2 FQNEAQ. Trimming cost V 6 bases and J 5 bases; bases outside gene matches: 12. The CDR3 length is 15 residues. The CDR3 region has the DNA TGTGCCAGCAGACCCCGGTCGGGAGGGTTCAACGAGCAGTACTTC. This gives the protein CASRPRSGGFNEQYF.

The CDR3 nucleotides read TGTGCCAGCAGTTACTCATCGAGGGCCGGGGAGCTGTTTTTT. Its protein product is CASSYSSRAGELFF. The chain recombines TRBV6-5 with TRBJ2-2; the D gene is possibly TRBD2 (5 bases). Per the germline V gene, CDR1 is MNHEY and CDR2 is SVGAGI. V was clipped by 0 bases and J by 6 bases, with 8 bases between them. This CDR3 comprises 14 residues.

V is TRBV10-3 and J is TRBJ1-2; a possible D gene is TRBD1 (6 bases). This CDR3 is built from 13 residues. Germline assignment: CDR1 ENHRY and CDR2 SYGVKD. V lost 0 bases and J lost 8, with 10 bases in between. CDR3 DNA: TGTGCCATCAGTGAGTCTACAGGGTACGGCTACACCTTC. Its translation is CAISESTGYGYTF.

V gene TRBV4-3 combines with J gene TRBJ2-2, with 11 nucleotides matching TRBD2. The ends lost 4 bases at V and 3 bases at J; junction bases unmatched: 7. The CDR3 totals 17 residues. From germline, CDR1 is LGHNA and CDR2 YSLEER. The CDR3 here is CASSRHSGRDDTGELFF. The CDR3 DNA reads as TGCGCCAGCAGCCGGCATAGCGGGAGGGATGACACCGGGGAGCTGTTTTTT.

V usage is TRBV18 and J usage is TRBJ2-2; 11 nucleotides align to TRBD2. From germline, CDR1 is KGHSH and CDR2 LQKENI. The CDR3 covers 15 residues. After removal of 4 bases from V and 3 bases from J, the junction contained 1 base not matched to a gene. This chain's CDR3 is CASSRTSGYTGELFF. The CDR3 region has the DNA TGTGCCAGCTCACGGACTAGCGGGTACACCGGGGAGCTGTTTTTT.

The rearrangement uses TRBV28 and TRBJ1-5, with 11 positions matching TRBD1. V trimming: 6 bases; J trimming: 4 bases; junction bases outside the gene matches: 8. The CDR3 has 16 residues. CDR1 and CDR2 (germline): MDHEN, SYDVKM. Written as DNA, the CDR3 is TGTGCCAGCAGAGGACAGGGGGCTACCAAGAATCAGCCCCAGCATTTT. Its protein is CASRGQGATKNQPQHF.

The chain joins TRBV4-2 to TRBJ2-7; the match to TRBD1 covers 8 bases. The CDR3 extends over 18 amino acids. CDR1 is LGHNA and CDR2 is YNFKEQ in the germline V gene. V shed 2 bases and J 2 bases; nucleotides not matched to a gene: 14. The CDR3 nucleotides are TGTGCCAGCAGCCAAAGGGTCGGACAGGGAGATTGGCCCTACGAGCAGTACTTC. Translation gives CASSQRVGQGDWPYEQYF.

The chain is built from TRBV7-2 and TRBJ1-2, with D unresolved. The germline gives CDR1 SGHTA, CDR2 FQGNSA. The CDR3 runs to 13 residues. The ends were cut back, 1 base at V and 5 bases at J, with 8 bases in the middle. The CDR3 loop reads CASSLDSGYGYTF. Here the CDR3 DNA reads TGTGCCAGCAGCTTAGACTCGGGGTATGGCTACACCTTC.

The chain joins TRBV27 to TRBJ1-2; D may be TRBD1 (5 bases). Germline loops: CDR1 MNHEY, CDR2 SMNVEV (reference sequence). The V end was cut by 3 bases, the J end by 2 bases, with 10 bases between. The CDR3 loop spans 14 amino acids. In DNA, the CDR3 is TGTGCCAGCAGTTTTTGGGGCTCGAACTATGGCTACACCTTC. Encoded protein: CASSFWGSNYGYTF.

This clone was seen a single time. The V call is TRBV19, the J call TRBJ2-7; a possible D gene is TRBD2 (5 bases). The CDR3 is 14 residues long. CDR1 and CDR2 (germline): LNHDA, SQIVND (reference sequence). V shed 5 bases and J shed 3 bases, with 14 bases lying between them. For the CDR3, the DNA is TGTGCCAGTAGTCAGCGGCCCCATAGCTACGAGCAGTACTTC. This translates into CASSQRPHSYEQYF.

This clone came up once. This chain connects TRBV13 to TRBJ2-1; D possibly corresponds to TRBD1 (5 bases). V lost 1 base and J lost 9, with 10 bases in between. The length of the CDR3 is 13 residues. Germline V gene lookup returns CDR1 PRHDT and CDR2 FYEKMQ (reference sequence). DNA of the CDR3: TGTGCCAGCAGCTTAGCGCCTCAGGGTGAGCAGTTCTTC. Its protein product is CASSLAPQGEQFF.

This sequence joins TRBV25-1 and TRBJ2-1; no clear D gene. The CDR3 has 13 amino acids. V shed 3 bases and J shed 4 bases, with 7 bases lying between them. Germline V CDR1 and CDR2: MGHDK, SYGVNS. Here the CDR3 DNA reads TGTGCCAGCAGTGAGACTGTATACAATGAGCAGTTCTTC. Translation: CASSETVYNEQFF. The full variable domain, completed using reference TRBV25-1 and TRBJ2-1, is EADIYQTPRYLVIGTGKKITLECSQTMGHDKMYWYQQDPGMELHLIHYSYGVNSTEKGDLSSESTVSRIRTEHFPLTLESARPSHTSQYLCASSETVYNEQFFGPGTRLTVL.

CDR3 in DNA: TGTGCCAGCAGTGAAGGGGGCCTAAAGCCCCAGCATTTT. Translating gives CASSEGGLKPQHF. V usage is TRBV6-1 and J usage is TRBJ1-5; a possible D gene is TRBD1 (5 bases). The CDR3 totals 13 residues. V dropped 1 base and J dropped 8 bases, with 9 bases sitting between them. Germline CDR1 reads MNHNS; CDR2 reads SASEGT.

V usage is TRBV15 and J usage is TRBJ2-7, with D possibly being TRBD1 (6 bases). The CDR3 is made up of 14 amino acids. Germline CDR1 and CDR2: LNHNV and YYDKDF (reference sequence). V lost 0 bases, J lost 2 bases, and 8 bases lay in between. The CDR3 DNA reads TGTGCCACCAGCAGAGATACAGGGCCCTACGAGCAGTACTTC. Translation: CATSRDTGPYEQYF.

The rearrangement joins TRBV19 to TRBJ1-5; 7 bases are a match to TRBD1. Looked up from germline, CDR1 is LNHDA and CDR2 is SQIVND (reference sequence). Trimming cost V 7 bases and J 6 bases; bases outside gene matches: 9. CDR3 size: 14 residues. DNA of the CDR3: TGTGCCAGTAATCGGTTGACAGGGTCTCAGCCCCAGCATTTT. Its translation: CASNRLTGSQPQHF.

The gene calls are TRBV4-2 and TRBJ2-7, with 7 bases identical to TRBD2. CDR3 length equals 13 residues. V lost 7 bases and J lost 0; bases outside the gene matches: 3. CDR1 is LGHNA, CDR2 YNFKEQ, per germline. DNA for the CDR3: TGTGCCAGCACAGGCGGGAGCTCCTACGAGCAGTACTTC. It is translated as CASTGGSSYEQYF.

The chain has TRBV27 and TRBJ2-1; tentatively, D is TRBD2 (6 bases). Germline CDR1 is MNHEY and CDR2 is SMNVEV (reference sequence). This CDR3 is built from 15 residues. V lost 5 bases and J lost 2, with 13 bases in between. The CDR3 here is CASSTRGAPYNEQFF. As DNA, the CDR3 is TGTGCCAGCAGTACCCGCGGGGCCCCCTACAATGAGCAGTTCTTC.

This clone appeared a few times. The rearrangement joins TRBV19 to TRBJ1-1; TRBD1 might be the D (5 bases). Trimming pared 5 bases from V and 3 bases from J, leaving 13 bases between. This CDR3 has 14 amino acids. Germline V gene data show CDR1 as LNHDA and CDR2 as SQIVND (reference sequence). The CDR3 loop reads CASSERQTYTEAFF. Here the CDR3 DNA reads TGTGCCAGTAGTGAAAGACAGACCTACACTGAAGCTTTCTTT. The complete variable domain, with remaining parts taken from reference TRBV19 and TRBJ1-1, reads DGGITQSPKYLFRKEGQNVTLSCEQNLNHDAMYWYRQDPGQGLRLIYYSQIVNDFQKGDIAEGYSVSREKKESFPLTVTSAQKNPTAFYLCASSERQTYTEAFFGQGTRLTVV.